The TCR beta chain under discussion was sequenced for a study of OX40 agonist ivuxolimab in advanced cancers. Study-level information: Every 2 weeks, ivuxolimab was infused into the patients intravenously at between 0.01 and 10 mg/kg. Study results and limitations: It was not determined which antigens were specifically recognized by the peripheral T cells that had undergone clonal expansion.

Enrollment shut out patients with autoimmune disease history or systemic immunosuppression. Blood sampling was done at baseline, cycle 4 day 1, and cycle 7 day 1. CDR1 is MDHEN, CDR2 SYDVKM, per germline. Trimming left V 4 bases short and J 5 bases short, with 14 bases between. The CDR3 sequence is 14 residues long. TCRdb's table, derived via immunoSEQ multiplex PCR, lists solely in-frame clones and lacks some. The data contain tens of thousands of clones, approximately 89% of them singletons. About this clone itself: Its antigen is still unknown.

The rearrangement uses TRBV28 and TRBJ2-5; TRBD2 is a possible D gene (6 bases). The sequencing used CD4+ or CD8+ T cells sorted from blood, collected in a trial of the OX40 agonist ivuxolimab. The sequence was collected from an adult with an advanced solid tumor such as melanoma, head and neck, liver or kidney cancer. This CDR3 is CASSYDGGRETQYF. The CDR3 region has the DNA TGTGCCAGCAGTTATGACGGGGGAAGGGAGACCCAGTACTTC.